This is a list of T cell receptor beta chains from one sample in a study of blood T cell repertoires in COVID-19. Method: immunoSEQ multiplex PCR; TCRdb's copy keeps in-frame clones and lacks some. Here the sample spans approximately 270,000 clones, about 89% being singletons. The specimen was peripheral blood. The source is a man in his forties with active or convalescent COVID-19. Each CDR3 is given with its conserved first and last residue.

v_call	j_call	cdr3_aa
TRBV6-2/TRBV6-3	TRBJ1-5	CASSLQGANNQPQHF
TRBV3-1/TRBV3-2	TRBJ2-5	CASSQAIPGLAGVGRGETQYF
TRBV3-1/TRBV3-2	TRBJ2-1	CASSPAGGPYNEQFF
TRBV12-3/TRBV12-4	TRBJ2-7	CASSLTGTYEQYF
TRBV19	TRBJ2-7	CASKPGLAGSYEQYF
TRBV11-2	TRBJ1-1	CASSLWANTEAFF
TRBV30	TRBJ1-5	CAWTGGSNQPQHF
TRBV21-1	TRBJ2-1	CASPVPGSSYNEQFF
TRBV5-5	TRBJ1-3	CASSLGLLSGNTIYF
TRBV7-6	TRBJ2-5	CASWERQETQYF
TRBV7-9	TRBJ2-1	CASSTGPSDMVQFF
TRBV19	TRBJ2-5	CASIHGPLKAETQYF
TRBV11-3	TRBJ2-3	CASTKGTGDNTDTQYF
TRBV4-2	TRBJ2-2	CASSQGTSGSREELFF
TRBV19	TRBJ2-1	CASRPGLAVTGGYNEQFF
TRBV27	TRBJ1-2	CASSLYDRDPIGGYTF
TRBV2	TRBJ1-1	CASNSPEEHPNTEAFF
TRBV23-1	TRBJ1-5	CASSSEGLPNQPQHF
TRBV4-1	TRBJ2-7	CASSQMTSGDTRSYEQYF
TRBV11-3	TRBJ1-1	CASTLTENTEAFF
TRBV11-2	TRBJ2-5	CASSLRTTQETQYF
TRBV14	TRBJ1-2	CASSRSGGLYGYTF
TRBV9	TRBJ2-1	CASSVGLENREQFF
TRBV9	TRBJ2-5	CASSGSKGTQYF
TRBV27	TRBJ1-5	CASTPPSEQGDQPQHF
TRBV13	TRBJ2-1	CASSGGAGISSYNEQFF
TRBV2	TRBJ1-1	CASSEALRGRGYTEAFF
TRBV5-1	TRBJ2-2	CASREGLDGGELFF
TRBV5-1	TRBJ1-1	CASSLVGQLNTEAFF
TRBV3-1/TRBV3-2	TRBJ2-7	CASSRDRGYEQYF
TRBV7-8	TRBJ1-1	CASSPDPGVMNTEAFF
TRBV9	TRBJ1-1	CASSRHREGKATEAFF
TRBV9	TRBJ1-2	CASSPRGGTENYGYTF
TRBV28	TRBJ2-7	CASTHPTGGVYEQYF
TRBV7-6	TRBJ1-1	CASSLTGSANTEAFF
TRBV12-3/TRBV12-4	TRBJ2-7	CASSPPTKYEQYF
TRBV12-3/TRBV12-4	TRBJ2-5	CASSLLAEETQYF
TRBV5-1	TRBJ2-1	CASSLEGQPYNEQFF